Shown below are 4 T cell receptor beta chains from a single sample sequenced in a study of T cells of healthy individuals. A single record per CDR3 protein comes from TCRdb applying MiXCR to the 5' RACE reads. The sample lists tens of thousands of distinct CDR3 sequences, 14% to 15% occurring once. Every receptor here comes from a human donor in good health.

The chain is built from TRBV20-1 and TRBJ1-3; D call uncertain. The V end lost 6 bases, the J end lost 0 bases, and 15 bases lay between the germline ends. Germline CDR1 DFQATT, CDR2 SNEGSKA (reference sequence). CDR3 length equals 15 residues. The DNA of the CDR3 is TGCAGTGCCCCGATGAGGCCTAGCTCTGGAAACACCATATATTTT. It translates to CSAPMRPSSGNTIYF.

This chain joins TRBV7-9 and TRBJ2-1, with TRBD2 as a possible D gene (5 bases). Per germline, CDR1 SEHNR and CDR2 FQNEAQ (reference sequence). Trimming pared 5 bases from V and 0 bases from J, leaving 17 bases between. The length of the CDR3 is 17 residues. As DNA, the CDR3 is TGTGCCAGCAGCCCCCCCCTTAGCGTCCTCTCCTACAATGAGCAGTTCTTC. It yields the protein CASSPPLSVLSYNEQFF.

This clonotype was detected only a few times. The rearrangement joins TRBV18 to TRBJ1-1, with TRBD1 matching 7 bases. Germline V gene sequence: CDR1 KGHSH, CDR2 LQKENI. This CDR3 contains 13 residues. V shed 6 bases and J 3 bases; nucleotides not matched to a gene: 4. CDR3 sequence: CASSPRGDTEAFF. CDR3 coding DNA: TGTGCCAGCTCCCCCAGGGGGGACACTGAAGCTTTCTTT.

The chain uses TRBV18 and TRBJ1-5; TRBD1 agrees at 10 bases. The ends lost 4 bases at V and 2 bases at J; junction bases unmatched: 8. There are 17 residues in the CDR3. Germline lookup yields CDR1 KGHSH and CDR2 LQKENI. CDR3 sequence reads: CASSRGTGDWGNQPQHF. CDR3 DNA sequence: TGTGCCAGCTCACGGGGGACAGGGGATTGGGGCAATCAGCCCCAGCATTTT. The complete variable domain, with remaining parts taken from reference TRBV18 and TRBJ1-5, reads NAGVMQNPRHLVRRRGQEARLRCSPMKGHSHVYWYRQLPEEGLKFMVYLQKENIIDESGMPKERFSAEFPKEGPSILRIQQVVRGDSAAYFCASSRGTGDWGNQPQHFGDGTRLSIL.